What follows are 9 T cell receptor beta chains derived from one specimen sequenced in a study of blood T cell repertoires in COVID-19. The method was immunoSEQ multiplex PCR; TCRdb's version includes in-frame clones alone and lacks a portion of them. The sample yields 40,000 or so clones, 80% to 90% seen once. Material: peripheral blood. Receptors originate from a man aged 35-49 years with active COVID-19.

The V call is TRBV3-1 (or the pseudogene TRBV3-2), the J call TRBJ1-6; D not certain. V was clipped by 1 base and J by 10 bases, with 5 bases between them. Germline V CDR1 and CDR2: LGHDT, YNNKEL (reference sequence). The length of the CDR3 is 12 residues. The CDR3 DNA reads TGTGCCAGCAGCCAAGCGAGCTCACCCCTCCACTTT. It specifies CASSQASSPLHF.

Only one count was recorded for this clone. The chain combines TRBV24-1 with TRBJ2-3, with TRBD2 matching 7 bases. The CDR3 totals 14 residues. Germline V gives CDR1 KGHDR, CDR2 SFDVKD. J was trimmed by 4 bases and V by 5 bases; bases with no gene match: 5. This CDR3 is CATSVEGGADTQYF. DNA for the CDR3: TGTGCCACCAGTGTTGAGGGAGGGGCAGATACGCAGTATTTT.

The V gene is TRBV4-1, the J gene TRBJ2-3, with 9 bases identical to TRBD2. The CDR3 runs to 18 residues. Germline CDR1 MGHRA, CDR2 YSYEKL. The V and J ends lost 3 bases and 2 bases, in that order; junction bases with no gene match: 12. CDR3 in DNA: TGCGCCAGCAGCCAGCCAGAAACGCTAGCGGGGCCCACAGATACGCAGTATTTT. This translates into CASSQPETLAGPTDTQYF.

The chain couples TRBV19 to TRBJ1-1; 7 nucleotides align to TRBD1. The CDR3 is 14 residues long. The V segment lost 11 bases and the J segment 3 bases; nucleotides outside the gene matches: 12. Germline V gene sequence: CDR1 LNHDA, CDR2 SQIVND (reference sequence). The CDR3 sequence is CALKRSRGDTEAFF. The CDR3 DNA is TGTGCCCTAAAGCGGTCCAGGGGGGACACTGAAGCTTTCTTT.

The chain recombines TRBV18 with TRBJ1-2, with a tentative D call TRBD1 (6 bases). The CDR3 totals 13 residues. Germline CDR1 KGHSH, CDR2 LQKENI. The ends were cut back, 5 bases at V and 6 bases at J, with 13 bases in the middle. CDR3 coding DNA: TGTGCCAGCTCAGCGGACAGCGACCATGGCTACACCTTC. Translated: CASSADSDHGYTF. Full variable domain (rest looked up from reference TRBV18 and TRBJ1-2): NAGVMQNPRHLVRRRGQEARLRCSPMKGHSHVYWYRQLPEEGLKFMVYLQKENIIDESGMPKERFSAEFPKEGPSILRIQQVVRGDSAAYFCASSADSDHGYTFGSGTRLTVV.

This CDR3 is CAISEGDGSGNQETQYF. In DNA, the CDR3 is TGTGCCATCAGTGAGGGGGACGGTAGCGGGAACCAAGAGACCCAGTACTTC. The chain employs TRBV10-3 and TRBJ2-5; 8 bases fit TRBD2. From germline, CDR1 is ENHRY and CDR2 SYGVKD. The CDR3 totals 17 residues. V was pared by 2 bases and J by 0 bases, with 8 bases of the junction left unmatched.

The chain recombines TRBV7-9 with TRBJ2-7, with D hard to call. In germline, CDR1 is SEHNR, CDR2 FQNEAQ (reference sequence). Trimming cost V 4 bases and J 2 bases, with 6 bases left between them. The CDR3 has 12 amino acids. The CDR3 DNA is TGTGCCAGCAGCTCTATGACCTACGAGCAGTACTTC. Residues: CASSSMTYEQYF.

This chain links TRBV5-1 with TRBJ2-2; D is undetermined. Germline V gives CDR1 SGHRS, CDR2 YFSETQ. V lost 0 bases and J lost 2, with 5 bases in between. The CDR3 is 14 residues long. Here the CDR3 reads CASSLGSNTGELFF. CDR3 sequence (DNA): TGCGCCAGCAGCTTGGGTTCAAACACCGGGGAGCTGTTTTTT. Together with reference TRBV5-1 and TRBJ2-2, the CDR3 gives the full variable domain: KAGVTQTPRYLIKTRGQQVTLSCSPISGHRSVSWYQQTPGQGLQFLFEYFSETQRNKGNFPGRFSGRQFSNSRSEMNVSTLELGDSALYLCASSLGSNTGELFFGEGSRLTVL.

The rearrangement uses TRBV29-1 and TRBJ1-3; possibly TRBD1 for D (5 bases). This CDR3 spans 12 amino acids. With 6 bases removed from V and 4 bases from J, the gap between germline ends came to 10 bases. The germline V gene has CDR1 SQVTM and CDR2 ANQGSEA. CDR3: CSVSGQGNTIYF. The CDR3 nucleotides are TGCAGCGTGTCAGGGCAAGGAAACACCATATATTTT.